This TCR beta chain derives from a study of control samples from healthy donors and cancer patients. Repertoires were generated with immunoSEQ multiplex PCR, while TCRdb's copy carries only in-frame clones and drops some. Of 120,000 to 150,000 clones listed, 91% are singletons. This clone was observed a single time. Per germline, CDR1 MNHEY and CDR2 SVGAGI. CDR3 length: 13 amino acids. The V and J ends lost 6 bases and 3 bases, in that order; junction bases with no gene match: 4. The sample comprised blood. J is TRBJ1-1 and V is TRBV6-5; 7 bases line up with TRBD1. The sequence was obtained from a man younger than 40 in good health. The CDR3 sequence: CASRGQWDTEAFF. CDR3 nucleotide sequence: TGTGCCAGCAGGGGACAGTGGGACACTGAAGCTTTCTTT.